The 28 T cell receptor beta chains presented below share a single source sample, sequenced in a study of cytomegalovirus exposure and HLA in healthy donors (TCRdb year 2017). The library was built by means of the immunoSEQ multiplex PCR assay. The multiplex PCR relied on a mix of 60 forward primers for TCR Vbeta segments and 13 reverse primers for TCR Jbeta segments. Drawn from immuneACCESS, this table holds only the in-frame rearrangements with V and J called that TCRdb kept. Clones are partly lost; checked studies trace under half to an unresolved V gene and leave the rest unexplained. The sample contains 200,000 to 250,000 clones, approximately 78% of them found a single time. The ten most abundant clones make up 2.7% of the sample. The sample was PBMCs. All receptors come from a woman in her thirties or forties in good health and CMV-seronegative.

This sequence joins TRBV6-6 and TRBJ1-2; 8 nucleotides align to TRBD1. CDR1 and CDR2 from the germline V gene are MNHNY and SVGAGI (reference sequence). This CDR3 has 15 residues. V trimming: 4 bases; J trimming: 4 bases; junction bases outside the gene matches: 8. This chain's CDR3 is CASSLGGTGLYGYTF. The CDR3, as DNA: TGTGCCAGCAGTTTAGGAGGGACAGGCCTCTATGGCTACACCTTC.

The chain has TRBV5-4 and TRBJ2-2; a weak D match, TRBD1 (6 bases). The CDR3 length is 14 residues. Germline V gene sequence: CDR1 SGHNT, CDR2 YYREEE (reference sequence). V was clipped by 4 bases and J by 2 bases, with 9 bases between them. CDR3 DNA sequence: TGTGCCAGCAGCCCGACAGGAAACACCGGGGAGCTGTTTTTT. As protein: CASSPTGNTGELFF.

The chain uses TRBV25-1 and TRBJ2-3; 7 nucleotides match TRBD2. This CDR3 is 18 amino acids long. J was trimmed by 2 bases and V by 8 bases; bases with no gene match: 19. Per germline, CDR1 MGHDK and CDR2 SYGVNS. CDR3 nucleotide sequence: TGTGCCAGCCAACGACGGGTCCGTCGGGAGGATCCCACAGATACGCAGTATTTT. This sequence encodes CASQRRVRREDPTDTQYF.

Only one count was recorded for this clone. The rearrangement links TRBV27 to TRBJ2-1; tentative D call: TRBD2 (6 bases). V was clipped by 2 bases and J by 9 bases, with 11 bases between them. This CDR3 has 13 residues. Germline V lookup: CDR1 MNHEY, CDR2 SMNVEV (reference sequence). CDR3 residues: CASSLPAGSEQFF. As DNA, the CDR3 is TGTGCCAGCAGTTTACCGGCCGGGAGTGAGCAGTTCTTC.

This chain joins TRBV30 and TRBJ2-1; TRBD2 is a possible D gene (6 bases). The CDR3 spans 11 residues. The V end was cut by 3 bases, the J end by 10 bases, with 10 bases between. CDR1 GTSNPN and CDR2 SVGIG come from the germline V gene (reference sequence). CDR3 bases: TGTGCCTGGAGCAACGGAGGGGAGCAGTTCTTC. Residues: CAWSNGGEQFF.

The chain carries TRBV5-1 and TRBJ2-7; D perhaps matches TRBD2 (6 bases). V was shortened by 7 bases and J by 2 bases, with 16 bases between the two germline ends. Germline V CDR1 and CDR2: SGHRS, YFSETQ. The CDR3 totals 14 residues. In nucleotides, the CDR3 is TGCGCCAGCGCCGGGACTCAGAATCCCTACGAGCAGTACTTC. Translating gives CASAGTQNPYEQYF.

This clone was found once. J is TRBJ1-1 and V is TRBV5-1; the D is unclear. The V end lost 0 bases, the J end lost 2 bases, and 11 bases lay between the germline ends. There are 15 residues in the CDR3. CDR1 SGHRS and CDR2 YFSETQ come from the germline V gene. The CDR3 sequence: CASSLASWRNTEAFF. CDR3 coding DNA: TGCGCCAGCAGCTTGGCGTCGTGGAGAAACACTGAAGCTTTCTTT.

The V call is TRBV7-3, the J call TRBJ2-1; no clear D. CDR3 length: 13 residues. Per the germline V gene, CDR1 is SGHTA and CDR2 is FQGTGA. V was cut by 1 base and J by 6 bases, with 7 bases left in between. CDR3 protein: CASSLIASNEQFF. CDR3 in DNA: TGTGCCAGCAGCTTAATAGCCTCCAATGAGCAGTTCTTC.

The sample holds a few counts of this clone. DNA for the CDR3: TGTGCCAGCACCCTTGGCGGGCTCATAGATACGCAGTATTTT. It is translated as CASTLGGLIDTQYF. The chain combines TRBV28 with TRBJ2-3; D might be TRBD2 (5 bases). Trimming cost V 7 bases and J 5 bases, with 16 bases left between them. The germline gives CDR1 MDHEN, CDR2 SYDVKM. The CDR3 consists of 14 residues.

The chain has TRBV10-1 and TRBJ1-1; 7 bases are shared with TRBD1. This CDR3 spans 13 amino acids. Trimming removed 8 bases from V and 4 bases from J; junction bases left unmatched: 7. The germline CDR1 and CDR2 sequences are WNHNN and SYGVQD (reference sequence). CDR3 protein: CASASQGFTEAFF. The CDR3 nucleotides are TGCGCCAGCGCCTCACAGGGGTTCACTGAAGCTTTCTTT.

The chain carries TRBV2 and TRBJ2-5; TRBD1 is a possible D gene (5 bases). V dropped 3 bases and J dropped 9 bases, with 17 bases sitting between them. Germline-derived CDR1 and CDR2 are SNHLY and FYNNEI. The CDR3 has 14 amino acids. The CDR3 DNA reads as TGTGCCAGCAGTGATGGGGCAGGTCAGATGGCCCAGTACTTC. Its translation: CASSDGAGQMAQYF.

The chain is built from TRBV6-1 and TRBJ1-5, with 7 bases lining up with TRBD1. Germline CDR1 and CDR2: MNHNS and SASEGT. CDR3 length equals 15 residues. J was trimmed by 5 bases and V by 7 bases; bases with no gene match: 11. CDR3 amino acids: CASNVQGLSDQPQHF. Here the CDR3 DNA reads TGTGCCAGCAACGTACAGGGGCTAAGCGATCAGCCCCAGCATTTT.

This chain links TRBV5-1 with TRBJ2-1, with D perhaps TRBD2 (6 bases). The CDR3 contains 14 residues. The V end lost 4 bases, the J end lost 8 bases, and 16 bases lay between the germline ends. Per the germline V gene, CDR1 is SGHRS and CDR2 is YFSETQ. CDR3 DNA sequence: TGCGCCAGCAGCCCCGGGGGTGTAGAGGATGAGCAGTTCTTC. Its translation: CASSPGGVEDEQFF.

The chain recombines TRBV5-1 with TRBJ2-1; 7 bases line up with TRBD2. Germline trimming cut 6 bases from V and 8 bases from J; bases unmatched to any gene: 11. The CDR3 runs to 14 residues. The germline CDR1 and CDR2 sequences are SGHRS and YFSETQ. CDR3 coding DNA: TGCGCCAGCAACGACCGGAGCGGGACCGATGAGCAGTTCTTC. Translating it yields CASNDRSGTDEQFF.

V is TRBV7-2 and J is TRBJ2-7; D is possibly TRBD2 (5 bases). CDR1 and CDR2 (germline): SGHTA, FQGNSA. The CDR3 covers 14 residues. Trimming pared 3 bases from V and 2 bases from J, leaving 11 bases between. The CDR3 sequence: CASSFLSGTYEQYF. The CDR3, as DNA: TGTGCCAGCAGCTTTCTCTCGGGGACCTACGAGCAGTACTTC.

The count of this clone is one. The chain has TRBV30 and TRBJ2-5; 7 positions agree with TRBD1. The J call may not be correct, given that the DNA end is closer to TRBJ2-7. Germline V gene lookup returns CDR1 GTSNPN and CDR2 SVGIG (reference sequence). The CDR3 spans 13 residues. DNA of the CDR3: TGTGCCTGGAGTGGAGGGGGCAATTACGAGCAGTACTTC. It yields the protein CAWSGGGNYEQYF.

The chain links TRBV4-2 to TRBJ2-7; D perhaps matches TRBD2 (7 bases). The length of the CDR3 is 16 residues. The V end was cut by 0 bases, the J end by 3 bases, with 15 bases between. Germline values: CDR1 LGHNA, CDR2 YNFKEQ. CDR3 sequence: CASSQEGRGLGYEQYF. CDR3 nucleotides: TGTGCCAGCAGCCAAGAAGGGCGGGGGCTGGGCTACGAGCAGTACTTC.

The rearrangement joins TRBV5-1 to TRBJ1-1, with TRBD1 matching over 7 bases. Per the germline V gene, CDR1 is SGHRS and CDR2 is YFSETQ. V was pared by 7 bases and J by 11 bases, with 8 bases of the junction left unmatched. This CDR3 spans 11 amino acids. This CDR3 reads CASLGQHGAFF. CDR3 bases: TGCGCCAGCCTGGGACAGCATGGGGCTTTCTTT.

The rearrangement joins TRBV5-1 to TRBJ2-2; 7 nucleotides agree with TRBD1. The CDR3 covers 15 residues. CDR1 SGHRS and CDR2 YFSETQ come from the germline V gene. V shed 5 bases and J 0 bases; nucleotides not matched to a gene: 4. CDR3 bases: TGCGCCAGCAGGGCCGGGACAGCGAACACCGGGGAGCTGTTTTTT. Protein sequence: CASRAGTANTGELFF.

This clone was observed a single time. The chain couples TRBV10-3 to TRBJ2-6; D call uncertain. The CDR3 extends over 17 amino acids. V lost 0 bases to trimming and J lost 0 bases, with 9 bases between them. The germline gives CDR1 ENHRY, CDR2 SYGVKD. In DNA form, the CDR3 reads TGTGCCATCAGTGAGTCTGGGCCCGTCTCTGGGGCCAACGTCCTGACTTTC. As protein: CAISESGPVSGANVLTF.

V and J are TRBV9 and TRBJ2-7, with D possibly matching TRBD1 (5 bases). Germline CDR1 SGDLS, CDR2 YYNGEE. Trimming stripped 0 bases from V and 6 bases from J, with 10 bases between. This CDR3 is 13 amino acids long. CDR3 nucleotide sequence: TGTGCCAGCAGCGTAGCAGGGTCAGGCGAGCAGTACTTC. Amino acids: CASSVAGSGEQYF.

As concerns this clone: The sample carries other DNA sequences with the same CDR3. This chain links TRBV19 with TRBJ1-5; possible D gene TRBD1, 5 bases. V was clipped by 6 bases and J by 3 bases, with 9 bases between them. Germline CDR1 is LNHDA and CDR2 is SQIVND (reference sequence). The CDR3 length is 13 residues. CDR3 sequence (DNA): TGTGCCAGTAGCCAGGGTCTCAATCAGCCCCAGCATTTT. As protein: CASSQGLNQPQHF.

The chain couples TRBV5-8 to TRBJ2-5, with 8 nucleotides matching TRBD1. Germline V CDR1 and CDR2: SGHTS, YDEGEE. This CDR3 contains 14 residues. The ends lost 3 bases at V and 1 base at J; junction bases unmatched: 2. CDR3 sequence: CASSWGTGQETQYF. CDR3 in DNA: TGTGCCAGCAGCTGGGGGACAGGCCAAGAGACCCAGTACTTC.

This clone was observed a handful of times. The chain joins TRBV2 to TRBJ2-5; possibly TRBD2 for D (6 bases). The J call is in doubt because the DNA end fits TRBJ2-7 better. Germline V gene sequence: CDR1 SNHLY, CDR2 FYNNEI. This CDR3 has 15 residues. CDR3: CASSEALWGVYEQYF. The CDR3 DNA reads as TGTGCCAGCAGTGAAGCGCTGTGGGGGGTTTACGAGCAGTACTTC.

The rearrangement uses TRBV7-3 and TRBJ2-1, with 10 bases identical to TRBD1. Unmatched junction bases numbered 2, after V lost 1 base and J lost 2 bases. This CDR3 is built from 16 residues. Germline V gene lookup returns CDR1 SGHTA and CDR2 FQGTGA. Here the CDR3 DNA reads TGTGCCAGCAGCTTAATCGGGACAGGGGCCTACAATGAGCAGTTCTTC. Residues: CASSLIGTGAYNEQFF.

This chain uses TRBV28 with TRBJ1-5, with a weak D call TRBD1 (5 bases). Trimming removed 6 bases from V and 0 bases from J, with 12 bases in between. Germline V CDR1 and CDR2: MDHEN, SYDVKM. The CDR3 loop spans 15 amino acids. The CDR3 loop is CASRSQGYSNQPQHF. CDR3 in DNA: TGTGCCAGCAGGAGTCAGGGCTATAGCAATCAGCCCCAGCATTTT.

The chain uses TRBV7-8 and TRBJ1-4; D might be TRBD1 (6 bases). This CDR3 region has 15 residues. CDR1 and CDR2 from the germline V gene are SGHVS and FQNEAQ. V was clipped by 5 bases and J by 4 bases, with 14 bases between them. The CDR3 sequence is CASSRSVGGNEKLFF. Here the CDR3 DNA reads TGTGCCAGCAGCCGCTCCGTAGGGGGTAATGAAAAACTGTTTTTT. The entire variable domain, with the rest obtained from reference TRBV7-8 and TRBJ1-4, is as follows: GAGVSQSPRYKVAKRGQDVALRCDPISGHVSLFWYQQALGQGPEFLTYFQNEAQLDKSGLPSDRFFAERPEGSVSTLKIQRTQQEDSAVYLCASSRSVGGNEKLFFGSGTQLSVL.

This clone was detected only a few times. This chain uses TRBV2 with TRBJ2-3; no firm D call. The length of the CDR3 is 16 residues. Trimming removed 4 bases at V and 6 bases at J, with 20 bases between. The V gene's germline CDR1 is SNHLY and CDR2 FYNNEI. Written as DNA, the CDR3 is TGTGCCAGCAGTGTAGGCGCTAGTCCTAAGTGGGATACGCAGTATTTT. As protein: CASSVGASPKWDTQYF.